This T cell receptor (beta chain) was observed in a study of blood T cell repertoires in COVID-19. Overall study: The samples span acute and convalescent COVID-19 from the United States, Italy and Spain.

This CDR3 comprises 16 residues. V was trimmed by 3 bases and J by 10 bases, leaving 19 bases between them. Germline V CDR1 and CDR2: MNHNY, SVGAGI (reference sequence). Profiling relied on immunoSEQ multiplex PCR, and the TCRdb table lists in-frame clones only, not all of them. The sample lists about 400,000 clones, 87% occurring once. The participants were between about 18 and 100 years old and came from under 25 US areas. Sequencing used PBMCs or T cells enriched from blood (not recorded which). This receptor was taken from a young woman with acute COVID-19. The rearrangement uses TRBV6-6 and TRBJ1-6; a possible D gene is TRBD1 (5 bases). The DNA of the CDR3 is TGTGCCAGCAGTTATGGGGGGGAATTGCTTGGATCACCCCTCCACTTT. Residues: CASSYGGELLGSPLHF.